This T cell receptor beta chain came from a study of PD-1 blockade in classical Hodgkin lymphoma. The germline gives CDR1 SQVTM, CDR2 ANQGSEA. The V and J ends lost 1 base and 7 bases, in that order; junction bases with no gene match: 1. The CDR3 extends over 12 amino acids. Time point in this sample: cycle 4 day 1 (C4D1), after about 6 weeks of nivolumab. Brentuximab vedotin exposure varied among the patients, all of whom had relapsed after autologous stem cell transplantation. Study outcomes and limitations: Prior therapy or disease activity may underlie the repertoire differences, whose causes remain undefined.

The protocol was immunoSEQ multiplex PCR, while the TCRdb copy is restricted to in-frame clones and leaves out a portion. The table includes approximately 110,000 clones, approximately 89% detected once. Points on this clone: Its cognate antigen is unknown.

The sequences come from peripheral blood mononuclear cells (PBMCs), collected before the fourth cycle of nivolumab. This sequence originates from a human donor with classical Hodgkin lymphoma. The chain recombines TRBV29-1 with TRBJ2-1; 7 bases are shared with TRBD1. The chain's CDR3 is CSVEAGGNEQFF. The DNA of the CDR3 is TGCAGCGTTGAAGCAGGGGGAAATGAGCAGTTCTTC.